These 29 T cell receptor beta chains were sequenced from one sample in a study of beta chain features in type 1 diabetes. The study's findings and limits: People with Type 1 diabetes carried modestly yet significantly shorter TCRB CDR3s in all four CD4+ subsets.

Of the isolated RNA, all was reverse transcribed, and so the sequenced material was expressed TCRB transcripts. The data were produced by immunoSEQ multiplex PCR, yet TCRdb's version contains in-frame clones alone and is incomplete. This repertoire shows a few hundred thousand clones, over 11% found once; its top ten account for approximately 0.02%. No antigens are known for them. The sample was naive CD4+ T cells from blood. These receptors all come from a man aged 30 to 45 with type 1 diabetes.

This clone was seen a handful of times. The chain is built from TRBV19 and TRBJ1-4; 7 bases are shared with TRBD1. The germline CDR1 and CDR2 sequences are LNHDA and SQIVND (reference sequence). Trimming cost V 9 bases and J 8 bases; bases outside gene matches: 9. CDR3 length equals 13 residues. The CDR3 sequence: CASKTGVEEKLFF. CDR3 coding DNA: TGTGCCAGCAAAACAGGGGTGGAAGAAAAACTGTTTTTT.

CDR3 sequence: CASRIAGSNTGELFF. The CDR3, as DNA: TGCGCCAGCAGAATAGCGGGGTCGAACACCGGGGAGCTGTTTTTT. The J gene is TRBJ2-2, the V gene TRBV5-1; 8 bases match TRBD2. The V and J ends lost 5 bases and 0 bases, in that order; junction bases with no gene match: 3. In germline, CDR1 is SGHRS, CDR2 YFSETQ. The CDR3 runs 15 residues.

This sequence joins TRBV6-6 and TRBJ2-7; D is perhaps TRBD2 (5 bases). V lost 7 bases to trimming and J lost 3 bases, with 10 bases between them. Germline loops: CDR1 MNHNY, CDR2 SVGAGI (reference sequence). The CDR3 contains 12 residues. CDR3 coding DNA: TGTGCCAGCACCTATGGGAGCTACGAGCAGTACTTC. It encodes CASTYGSYEQYF.

The genes are TRBV15 and TRBJ1-5, with 12 bases identical to TRBD1. CDR1 is LNHNV and CDR2 is YYDKDF in the germline V gene (reference sequence). The CDR3 has 17 amino acids. Germline trimming cut 3 bases from V and 2 bases from J; bases unmatched to any gene: 5. Here the CDR3 reads CATSRGGQGAGNQPQHF. CDR3 nucleotide sequence: TGTGCCACCAGCAGGGGGGGACAGGGGGCTGGCAATCAGCCCCAGCATTTT. Drawing the rest from reference TRBV15 and TRBJ1-5, the complete variable domain is DAMVIQNPRYQVTQFGKPVTLSCSQTLNHNVMYWYQQKSSQAPKLLFHYYDKDFNNEADTPDNFQSRRPNTSFCFLDIRSPGLGDTAMYLCATSRGGQGAGNQPQHFGDGTRLSIL.

This clone was counted a few times. Within the sample, other DNA sequences also encode this same CDR3. The chain combines TRBV7-9 with TRBJ1-1, with 9 bases identical to TRBD1. CDR3 length: 13 amino acids. V was clipped by 5 bases and J by 4 bases; unmatched bases: 2. Germline values: CDR1 SEHNR, CDR2 FQNEAQ (reference sequence). The CDR3 DNA reads as TGTGCCAGCAGCGAACAGGGGGCCACTGAAGCTTTCTTT. It encodes CASSEQGATEAFF.

This clone was observed a handful of times. The chain has TRBV6-5 and TRBJ1-1, with D hard to call. Trimming pared 6 bases from V and 5 bases from J, leaving 19 bases between. Germline V gives CDR1 MNHEY, CDR2 SVGAGI. This CDR3 contains 15 residues. This chain's CDR3 is CASSPIVGSGTEAFF. CDR3 bases: TGTGCCAGCAGCCCAATCGTAGGATCGGGGACTGAAGCTTTCTTT.

The V and J genes are TRBV5-1 and TRBJ2-2, with D tentatively TRBD1 (6 bases). V was clipped by 0 bases and J by 1 base, with 10 bases between them. The CDR3 loop spans 16 amino acids. From germline, CDR1 is SGHRS and CDR2 YFSETQ. CDR3 in DNA: TGCGCCAGCAGCTTGGTGACAGGTGGGAACACCGGGGAGCTGTTTTTT. Its translation is CASSLVTGGNTGELFF.

The V call is TRBV14, the J call TRBJ2-7, with D possibly TRBD2 on 5 matching bases. CDR3 length: 15 residues. Per the germline V gene, CDR1 is SGHDN and CDR2 is FVKESK. V shed 4 bases and J shed 5 bases, with 18 bases lying between them. The CDR3 DNA sequence: TGTGCCAGCAGCCGCGGCGGGCTGGGGAGCGACGAGCAGTACTTC. Residues: CASSRGGLGSDEQYF.

This clone was picked up a small number of times. V and J are TRBV11-2 and TRBJ2-7; no definite D call. V was cut by 5 bases and J by 1 base, with 15 bases left in between. In germline, CDR1 is SGHAT, CDR2 FQNNGV. The length of the CDR3 is 15 residues. The CDR3 sequence: CASSPAAAGSYEQYF. DNA for the CDR3: TGTGCCAGCAGCCCCGCGGCCGCCGGGTCCTACGAGCAGTACTTC.

The sample holds a few counts of this clone. The gene calls are TRBV7-9 and TRBJ1-1, with TRBD1 matching over 9 bases. The germline V gene encodes CDR1 SEHNR and CDR2 FQNEAQ (reference sequence). The trim removed 7 bases at V and 8 bases at J, leaving 11 bases unmatched. The CDR3 length is 14 residues. The CDR3 protein is CASILGQGLGEAFF. In DNA, the CDR3 is TGTGCCAGCATCCTGGGACAGGGTCTAGGGGAAGCTTTCTTT.

This clone was counted only a few times. The gene calls are TRBV5-1 and TRBJ2-3; D remains ambiguous. Trimming took off 7 bases at V and 4 bases at J, with 13 bases between the two ends. The germline CDR1 and CDR2 sequences are SGHRS and YFSETQ. CDR3 length equals 13 residues. The CDR3, as DNA: TGCGCCAGCGTGCCACCTTTAGCAGATACGCAGTATTTT. It yields the protein CASVPPLADTQYF.

The chain links TRBV6-5 to TRBJ2-7, with TRBD2 matching 11 bases. This CDR3 comprises 15 residues. Germline CDR1 MNHEY, CDR2 SVGAGI. The J segment lost 3 bases and the V segment lost 5 bases, leaving 6 bases of the junction unmatched. CDR3 amino acids: CASSRLAGGHYEQYF. CDR3 nucleotides: TGTGCCAGCAGTCGCCTAGCGGGGGGACACTACGAGCAGTACTTC.

This clone has a handful of counts. The rearrangement joins TRBV6-5 to TRBJ2-5; a weak D match, TRBD1 (5 bases). The CDR3 covers 15 residues. Trimming cost V 0 bases and J 2 bases, with 10 bases left between them. Germline assignment: CDR1 MNHEY and CDR2 SVGAGI. The DNA for the CDR3 is TGTGCCAGCAGTTACTCGGCAGGGCGGCAAGAGACCCAGTACTTC. This encodes CASSYSAGRQETQYF.

The chain joins TRBV27 to TRBJ2-7, with D perhaps TRBD2 (7 bases). Trimming cost V 6 bases and J 2 bases, with 23 bases left between them. This CDR3 is built from 17 residues. Looked up from germline, CDR1 is MNHEY and CDR2 is SMNVEV (reference sequence). In nucleotides, the CDR3 is TGTGCCAGCAGCCTGGGGGCTTATGCGGGAGCGGCCTACGAGCAGTACTTC. Encoded protein: CASSLGAYAGAAYEQYF.

The V and J genes are TRBV6-1 and TRBJ2-7, with 12 bases matching TRBD2. CDR1 is MNHNS and CDR2 is SASEGT in the germline V gene. This CDR3 spans 16 amino acids. V was pared by 2 bases and J by 4 bases, with 6 bases of the junction left unmatched. For the CDR3, the DNA is TGTGCCAGCAGTGAACTCGGGACTAGCGGGCCTTACGAGCAGTACTTC. Translating gives CASSELGTSGPYEQYF.

The CDR3 nucleotides are TGTGCCAGCAGCGTAGAAGAGGAGACCCAGTACTTC. Translating it yields CASSVEEETQYF. The chain uses TRBV9 and TRBJ2-5; D gene uncertain. Germline-derived CDR1 and CDR2 are SGDLS and YYNGEE. V lost 0 bases and J lost 5, with 5 bases in between. CDR3 length equals 12 residues.

The chain has TRBV20-1 and TRBJ1-2, with a tentative D call TRBD1 (6 bases). This CDR3 contains 11 residues. The germline V and J ends were trimmed by 6 bases and 7 bases, with 12 bases remaining between them. Germline loops: CDR1 DFQATT, CDR2 SNEGSKA (reference sequence). CDR3 protein: CSAGVRGGYTF. In DNA form, the CDR3 reads TGCAGTGCGGGGGTCAGGGGTGGCTACACCTTC.

The genes are TRBV4-1 and TRBJ1-3; no clear D. The CDR3 loop spans 17 amino acids. Germline V CDR1 and CDR2: MGHRA, YSYEKL. V was trimmed by 1 base and J by 0 bases, leaving 13 bases between them. The CDR3 DNA reads TGCGCCAGCAGCCAAGTGCCCCGCGGGAGCTCTGGAAACACCATATATTTT. Protein sequence: CASSQVPRGSSGNTIYF.

CDR3 sequence reads: CATSRDDAGDIQYF. In DNA form, the CDR3 reads TGTGCCACCAGCAGAGATGACGCGGGAGACATTCAGTACTTC. This chain connects TRBV15 to TRBJ2-4; 7 bases agree with TRBD2. Germline lookup yields CDR1 LNHNV and CDR2 YYDKDF (reference sequence). V shed 0 bases, J shed 8 bases, and the junction held 4 bases outside the gene matches. The CDR3 has 14 amino acids.

The chain joins TRBV6-6 to TRBJ2-2; a possible D gene is TRBD1 (6 bases). V was trimmed by 8 bases and J by 1 base, leaving 14 bases between them. CDR3 length: 15 amino acids. CDR1 and CDR2 from the germline V gene are MNHNY and SVGAGI (reference sequence). The CDR3 sequence is CASDSAQGNTGELFF. The CDR3 nucleotides read TGTGCCAGCGATTCGGCACAGGGGAACACCGGGGAGCTGTTTTTT.

This clone was detected only a few times. The chain recombines TRBV6-1 with TRBJ2-1, with D perhaps TRBD1 (5 bases). CDR3 size: 15 residues. The germline CDR1 and CDR2 sequences are MNHNS and SASEGT. V lost 7 bases and J lost 3, with 16 bases in between. The CDR3 is CASTKGSNLYNEQFF. CDR3 DNA sequence: TGTGCCAGCACGAAGGGGTCCAACCTCTACAATGAGCAGTTCTTC.

There are a few counts of this clone. In DNA form, the CDR3 reads TGTGCCAGCCTGCGGTGGGAGACCCAGTACTTC. Its translation: CASLRWETQYF. This chain joins TRBV25-1 and TRBJ2-5; no definite D call. This CDR3 is 11 amino acids long. V was shortened by 8 bases and J by 5 bases, with 9 bases between the two germline ends. Germline values: CDR1 MGHDK, CDR2 SYGVNS.

The V gene is TRBV6-6, the J gene TRBJ2-5; 11 positions match TRBD2. This CDR3 has 16 amino acids. V was clipped by 2 bases and J by 2 bases; unmatched bases: 4. Per the germline V gene, CDR1 is MNHNY and CDR2 is SVGAGI (reference sequence). The CDR3 loop is CASSYPGTSGQETQYF. DNA for the CDR3: TGTGCCAGCAGTTACCCCGGGACTAGCGGACAAGAGACCCAGTACTTC.

This clone was counted a few times. J is TRBJ2-1 and V is TRBV5-6, with a tentative D call TRBD2 (7 bases). CDR1 SGHDT and CDR2 YYEEEE come from the germline V gene. Trimming took off 1 base at V and 3 bases at J, with 14 bases between the two ends. This CDR3 contains 16 residues. The CDR3 DNA reads as TGTGCCAGCAGCTTGCCGACGGGGGGCAACTACAATGAGCAGTTCTTC. This translates into CASSLPTGGNYNEQFF.

The CDR3: CASSLSGEGTQYF. The DNA of the CDR3 is TGCGCCAGCAGCTTGTCCGGGGAGGGGACCCAGTACTTC. This chain connects TRBV5-1 to TRBJ2-5; 7 nucleotides agree with TRBD2. The trim removed 1 base at V and 7 bases at J, leaving 4 bases unmatched. The CDR3 has 13 residues. The germline gives CDR1 SGHRS, CDR2 YFSETQ.

J is TRBJ2-7 and V is TRBV30, with a possible D match to TRBD1 (5 bases). The CDR3 runs 11 residues. The V gene lost 2 bases and the J gene lost 4 bases, with 6 bases spanning the gap. Per the germline V gene, CDR1 is GTSNPN and CDR2 is SVGIG (reference sequence). The chain's CDR3 is CAWSRQYEQYF. The CDR3 region has the DNA TGTGCCTGGAGTCGACAGTACGAGCAGTACTTC.

This chain links TRBV30 with TRBJ1-2; D not resolved. The CDR3 extends over 11 amino acids. Per germline, CDR1 GTSNPN and CDR2 SVGIG (reference sequence). The germline V and J ends were trimmed by 6 bases and 7 bases, with 12 bases remaining between them. The CDR3 reads CACGGLSGYTF. DNA of the CDR3: TGTGCCTGTGGAGGGCTTTCTGGCTACACCTTC.

This clone came up a few times. This chain connects TRBV6-6 to TRBJ1-5, with 8 nucleotides matching TRBD1. The ends lost 6 bases at V and 6 bases at J; junction bases unmatched: 7. Germline CDR1 and CDR2: MNHNY and SVGAGI (reference sequence). The CDR3 sequence is 14 residues long. CDR3 nucleotides: TGTGCCAGCAGACCAGACAGGGGAGGTCAGCCCCAGCATTTT. It yields the protein CASRPDRGGQPQHF.

This clone came up a few times. This chain joins TRBV27 and TRBJ2-7; TRBD2 is a possible D gene (5 bases). Per germline, CDR1 MNHEY and CDR2 SMNVEV (reference sequence). The CDR3 covers 15 residues. Trimming pared 0 bases from V and 2 bases from J, leaving 11 bases between. CDR3 loop: CASSLSGGGPYEQYF. The CDR3 DNA reads as TGTGCCAGCAGTTTATCGGGCGGAGGACCCTACGAGCAGTACTTC.